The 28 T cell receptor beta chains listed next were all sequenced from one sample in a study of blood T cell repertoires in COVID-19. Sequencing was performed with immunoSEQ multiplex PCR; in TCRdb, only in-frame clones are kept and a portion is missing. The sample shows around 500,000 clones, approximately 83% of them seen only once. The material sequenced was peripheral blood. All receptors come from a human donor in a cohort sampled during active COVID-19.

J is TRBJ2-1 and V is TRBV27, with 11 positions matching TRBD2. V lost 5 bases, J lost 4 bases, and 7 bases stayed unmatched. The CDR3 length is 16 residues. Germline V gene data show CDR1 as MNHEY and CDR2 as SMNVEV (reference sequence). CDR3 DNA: TGTGCCAGCAGTCCCCGACTAGCGGGACGATACAATGAGCAGTTCTTC. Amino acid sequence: CASSPRLAGRYNEQFF.

The CDR3 spells CASSPDPLGAAVSEAFF. The CDR3, as DNA: TGTGCCAGCAGCCCAGACCCTCTGGGGGCCGCTGTCTCTGAAGCTTTCTTT. This chain joins TRBV5-6 and TRBJ1-1, with TRBD1 as a possible D gene (6 bases). This CDR3 comprises 17 residues. V was pared by 4 bases and J by 6 bases, with 25 bases between. Germline loops: CDR1 SGHDT, CDR2 YYEEEE.

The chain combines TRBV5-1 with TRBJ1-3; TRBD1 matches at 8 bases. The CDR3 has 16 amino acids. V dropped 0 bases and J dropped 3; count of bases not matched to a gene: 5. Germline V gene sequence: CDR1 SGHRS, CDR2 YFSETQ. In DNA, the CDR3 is TGCGCCAGCAGCTTGGCCGGGACAGGCGGTGGAAACACCATATATTTT. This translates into CASSLAGTGGGNTIYF.

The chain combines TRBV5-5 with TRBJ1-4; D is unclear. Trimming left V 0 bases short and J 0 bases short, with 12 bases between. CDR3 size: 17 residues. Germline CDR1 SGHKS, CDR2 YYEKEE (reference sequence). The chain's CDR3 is CASSLEWEEATNEKLFF. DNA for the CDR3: TGTGCCAGCAGCTTGGAGTGGGAGGAGGCAACTAATGAAAAACTGTTTTTT. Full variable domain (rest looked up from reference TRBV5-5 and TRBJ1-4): DAGVTQSPTHLIKTRGQQVTLRCSPISGHKSVSWYQQVLGQGPQFIFQYYEKEERGRGNFPDRFSARQFPNYSSELNVNALLLGDSALYLCASSLEWEEATNEKLFFGSGTQLSVL.

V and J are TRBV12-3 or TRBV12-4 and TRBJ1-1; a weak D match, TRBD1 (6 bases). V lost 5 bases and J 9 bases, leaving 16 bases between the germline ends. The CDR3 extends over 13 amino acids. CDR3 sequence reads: CASSPIEGGKAFF. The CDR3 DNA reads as TGTGCCAGCAGTCCGATCGAAGGGGGAAAAGCTTTCTTT.

The CDR3, as DNA: TGTGCCAGCAACGCCCAGGGGCGATCTGGAAACACCATATATTTT. Residues: CASNAQGRSGNTIYF. The rearrangement joins TRBV28 to TRBJ1-3, with a tentative D call TRBD1 (6 bases). Germline CDR1 MDHEN, CDR2 SYDVKM. The CDR3 contains 15 residues. V was cut by 7 bases and J by 1 base, with 14 bases left in between.

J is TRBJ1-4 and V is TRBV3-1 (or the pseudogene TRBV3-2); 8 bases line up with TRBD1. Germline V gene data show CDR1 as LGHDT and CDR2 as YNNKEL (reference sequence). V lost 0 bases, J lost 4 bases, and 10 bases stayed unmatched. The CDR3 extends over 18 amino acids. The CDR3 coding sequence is TGTGCCAGCAGCCAAGATCCCCCTAGGACAGGGATTAATGAAAAACTGTTTTTT. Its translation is CASSQDPPRTGINEKLFF.

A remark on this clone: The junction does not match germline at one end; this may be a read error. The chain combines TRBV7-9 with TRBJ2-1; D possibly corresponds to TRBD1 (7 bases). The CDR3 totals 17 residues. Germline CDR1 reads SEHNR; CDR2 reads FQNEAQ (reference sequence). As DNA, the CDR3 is TGTGCCAGCAGCCTAGCGACAGGGTCGGGATACTACAATGAGCAGTTCTTC. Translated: CASSLATGSGYYNEQFF. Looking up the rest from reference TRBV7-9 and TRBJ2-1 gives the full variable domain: DTGVSQNPRHKITKRGQNVTFRCDPISEHNRLYWYRQTLGQGPEFLTYFQNEAQLEKSRLLSDRFSAERPKGSFSTLEIQRTEQGDSAMYLCASSLATGSGYYNEQFFGPGTRLTVL.

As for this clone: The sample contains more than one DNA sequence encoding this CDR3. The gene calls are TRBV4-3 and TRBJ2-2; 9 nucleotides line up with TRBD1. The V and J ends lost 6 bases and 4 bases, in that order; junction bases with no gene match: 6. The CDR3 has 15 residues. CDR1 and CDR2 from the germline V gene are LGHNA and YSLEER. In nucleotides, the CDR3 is TGCGCCAGCAGTCATGGACAGGGGTCCACCGGGGAGCTGTTTTTT. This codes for CASSHGQGSTGELFF.

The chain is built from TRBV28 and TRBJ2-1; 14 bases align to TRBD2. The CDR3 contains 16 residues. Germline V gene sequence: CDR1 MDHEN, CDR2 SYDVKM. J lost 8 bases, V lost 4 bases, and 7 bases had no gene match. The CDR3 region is CASSSRLAGGWDEQFF. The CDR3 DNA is TGTGCCAGCAGTTCTCGACTAGCGGGAGGGTGGGATGAGCAGTTCTTC.

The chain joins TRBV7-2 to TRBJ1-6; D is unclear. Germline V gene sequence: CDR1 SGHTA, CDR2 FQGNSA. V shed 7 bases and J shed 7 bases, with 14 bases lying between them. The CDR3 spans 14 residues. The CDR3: CASTVPGKNSPLHF. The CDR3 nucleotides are TGTGCCAGCACCGTCCCGGGGAAAAATTCACCCCTCCACTTT. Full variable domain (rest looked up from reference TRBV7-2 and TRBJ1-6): GAGVSQSPSNKVTEKGKDVELRCDPISGHTALYWYRQSLGQGLEFLIYFQGNSAPDKSGLPSDRFSAERTGGSVSTLTIQRTQQEDSAVYLCASTVPGKNSPLHFGNGTRLTVT.

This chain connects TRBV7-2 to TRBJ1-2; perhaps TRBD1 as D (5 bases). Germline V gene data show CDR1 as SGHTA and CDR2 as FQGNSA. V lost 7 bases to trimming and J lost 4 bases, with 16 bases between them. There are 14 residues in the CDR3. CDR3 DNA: TGTGCCAGCACCGCCGGGGGTAGCGGCTATGGCTACACCTTC. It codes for CASTAGGSGYGYTF.

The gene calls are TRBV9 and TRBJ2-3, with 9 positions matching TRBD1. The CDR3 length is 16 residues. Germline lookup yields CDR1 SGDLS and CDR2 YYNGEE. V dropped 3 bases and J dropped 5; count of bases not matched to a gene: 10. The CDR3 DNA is TGTGCCAGCAGCGGAGTAACAGGGGGCGCGGGAGATACGCAGTATTTT. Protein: CASSGVTGGAGDTQYF. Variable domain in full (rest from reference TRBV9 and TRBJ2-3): DSGVTQTPKHLITATGQRVTLRCSPRSGDLSVYWYQQSLDQGLQFLIQYYNGEERAKGNILERFSAQQFPDLHSELNLSSLELGDSALYFCASSGVTGGAGDTQYFGPGTRLTVL.

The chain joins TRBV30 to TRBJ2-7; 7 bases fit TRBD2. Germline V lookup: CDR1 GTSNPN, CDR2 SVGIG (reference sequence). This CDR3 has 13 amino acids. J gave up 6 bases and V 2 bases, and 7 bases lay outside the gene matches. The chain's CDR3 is CAWSQSGIGEQYF. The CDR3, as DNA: TGTGCCTGGAGTCAGAGCGGGATAGGCGAGCAGTACTTC. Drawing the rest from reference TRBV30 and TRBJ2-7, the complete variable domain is SQTIHQWPATLVQPVGSPLSLECTVEGTSNPNLYWYRQAAGRGLQLLFYSVGIGQISSEVPQNLSASRPQDRQFILSSKKLLLSDSGFYLCAWSQSGIGEQYFGPGTRLTVT.

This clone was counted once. The DNA for the CDR3 is TGCAGCGTTGACGGGGGGACAAAACTGTTTTTT. Its protein product is CSVDGGTKLFF. This chain links TRBV29-1 with TRBJ1-4, with TRBD1 as a possible D gene (5 bases). The V and J ends lost 3 bases and 10 bases respectively, with 9 bases between them. The germline CDR1 and CDR2 sequences are SQVTM and ANQGSEA. The CDR3 totals 11 residues.

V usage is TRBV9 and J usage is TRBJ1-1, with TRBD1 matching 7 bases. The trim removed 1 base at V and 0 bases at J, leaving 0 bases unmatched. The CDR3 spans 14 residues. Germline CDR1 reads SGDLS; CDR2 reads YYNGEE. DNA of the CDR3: TGTGCCAGCAGCGTACAGGGGGTGAACACTGAAGCTTTCTTT. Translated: CASSVQGVNTEAFF.

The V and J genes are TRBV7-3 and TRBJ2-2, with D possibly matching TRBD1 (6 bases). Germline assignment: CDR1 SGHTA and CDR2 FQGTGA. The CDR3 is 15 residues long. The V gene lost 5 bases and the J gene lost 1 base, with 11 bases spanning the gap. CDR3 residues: CASSQRTVNTGELFF. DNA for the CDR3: TGTGCCAGCAGCCAACGGACAGTGAACACCGGGGAGCTGTTTTTT.

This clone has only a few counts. The CDR3 nucleotides read TGTGCCAGCCACCCCGAGGGTTCTCGCACGCAGTATTTT. As protein: CASHPEGSRTQYF. The chain uses TRBV5-6 and TRBJ2-3; TRBD2 is a possible D gene (5 bases). Per the germline V gene, CDR1 is SGHDT and CDR2 is YYEEEE. The CDR3 is made up of 13 amino acids. V lost 7 bases and J 9 bases, leaving 18 bases between the germline ends.

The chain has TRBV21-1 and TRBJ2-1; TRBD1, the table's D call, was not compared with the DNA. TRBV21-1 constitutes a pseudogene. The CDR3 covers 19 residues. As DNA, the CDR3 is TGTGCCAGCAGCAAAGAGGGCAGGGGGCCGTCATTGAGGCGAAATGAGCAGTTCTTC. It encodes CASSKEGRGPSLRRNEQFF.

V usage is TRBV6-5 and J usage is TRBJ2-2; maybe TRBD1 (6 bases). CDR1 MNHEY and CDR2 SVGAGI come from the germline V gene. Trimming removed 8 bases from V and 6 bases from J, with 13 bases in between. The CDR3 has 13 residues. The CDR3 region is CASRPGVSGELFF. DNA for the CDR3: TGTGCCAGCCGGCCAGGGGTATCCGGGGAGCTGTTTTTT.

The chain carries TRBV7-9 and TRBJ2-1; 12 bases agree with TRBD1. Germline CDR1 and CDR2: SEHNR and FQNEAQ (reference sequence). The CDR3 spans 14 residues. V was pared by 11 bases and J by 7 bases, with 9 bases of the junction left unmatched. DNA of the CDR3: TGTGCCGCGACCGGGACAGGGGGCGGAAATGAGCAGTTCTTC. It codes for CAATGTGGGNEQFF.

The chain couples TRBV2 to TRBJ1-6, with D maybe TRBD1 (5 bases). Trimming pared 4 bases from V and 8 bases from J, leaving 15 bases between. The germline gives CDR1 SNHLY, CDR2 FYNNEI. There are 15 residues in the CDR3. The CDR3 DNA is TGTGCCAGCAGTGCCGGAGGGGCCGAATATTCACCCCTCCACTTT. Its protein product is CASSAGGAEYSPLHF.

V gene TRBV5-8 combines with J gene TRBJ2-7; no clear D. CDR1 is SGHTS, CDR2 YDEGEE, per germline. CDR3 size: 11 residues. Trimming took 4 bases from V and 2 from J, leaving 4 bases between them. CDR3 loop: CASSSAYEQYF. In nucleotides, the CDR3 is TGTGCCAGCAGCAGCGCCTACGAGCAGTACTTC.

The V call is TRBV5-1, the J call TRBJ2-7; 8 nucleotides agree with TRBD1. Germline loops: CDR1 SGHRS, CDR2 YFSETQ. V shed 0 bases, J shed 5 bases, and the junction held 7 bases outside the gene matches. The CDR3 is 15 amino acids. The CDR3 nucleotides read TGCGCCAGCAGCTTGGAAGGACAGGGCCCTAACGAGCAGTACTTC. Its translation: CASSLEGQGPNEQYF.

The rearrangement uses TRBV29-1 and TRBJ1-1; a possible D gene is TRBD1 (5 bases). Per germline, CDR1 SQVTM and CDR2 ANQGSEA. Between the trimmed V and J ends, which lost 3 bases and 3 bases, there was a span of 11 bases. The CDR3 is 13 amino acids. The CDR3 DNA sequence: TGCAGCGTTGAGCGGGGGTTGGACACTGAAGCTTTCTTT. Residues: CSVERGLDTEAFF.

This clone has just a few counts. The CDR3 reads CASRSGGNQPQHF. CDR3 DNA sequence: TGTGCCAGCAGGTCCGGTGGCAATCAGCCCCAGCATTTT. This chain uses TRBV28 with TRBJ1-5; D gene ambiguous. CDR1 and CDR2 (germline): MDHEN, SYDVKM. V lost 6 bases to trimming and J lost 2 bases, with 8 bases between them. This CDR3 has 13 residues.

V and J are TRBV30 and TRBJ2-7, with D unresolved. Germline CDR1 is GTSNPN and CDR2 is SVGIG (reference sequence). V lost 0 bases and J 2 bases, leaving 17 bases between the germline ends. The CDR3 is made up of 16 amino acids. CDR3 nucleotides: TGTGCCTGGAGTGTACCTGGCCTCTCCCCACCCTACGAGCAGTACTTC. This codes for CAWSVPGLSPPYEQYF.

The CDR3 DNA sequence: TGCGCCAGCAGCCCTGGAGCGGGAGAAAGTGCCGGGGAGCTGTTTTTT. It is translated as CASSPGAGESAGELFF. The chain recombines TRBV5-1 with TRBJ2-2; 8 positions match TRBD2. Germline values: CDR1 SGHRS, CDR2 YFSETQ. The CDR3 has 16 residues. Trimming at V came to 4 bases and at J to 6 bases, leaving 11 bases not matched to a gene. Full variable domain (remainder filled in from reference TRBV5-1 and TRBJ2-2): KAGVTQTPRYLIKTRGQQVTLSCSPISGHRSVSWYQQTPGQGLQFLFEYFSETQRNKGNFPGRFSGRQFSNSRSEMNVSTLELGDSALYLCASSPGAGESAGELFFGEGSRLTVL.